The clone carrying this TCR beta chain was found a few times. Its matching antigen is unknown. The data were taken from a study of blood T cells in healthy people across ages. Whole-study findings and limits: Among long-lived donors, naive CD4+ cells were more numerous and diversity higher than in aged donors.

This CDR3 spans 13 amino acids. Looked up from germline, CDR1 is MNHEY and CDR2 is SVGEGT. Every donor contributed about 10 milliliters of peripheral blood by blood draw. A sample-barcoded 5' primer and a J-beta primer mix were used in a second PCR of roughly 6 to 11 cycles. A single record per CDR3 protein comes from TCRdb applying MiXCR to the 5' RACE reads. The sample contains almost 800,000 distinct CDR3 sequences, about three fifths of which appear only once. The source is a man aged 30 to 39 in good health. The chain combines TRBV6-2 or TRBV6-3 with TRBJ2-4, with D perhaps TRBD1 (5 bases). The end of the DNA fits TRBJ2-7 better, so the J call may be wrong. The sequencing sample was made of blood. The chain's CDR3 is CASRLQGSYEQYF. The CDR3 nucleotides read TGTGCCAGCAGGCTCCAGGGCTCCTACGAGCAGTACTTC.